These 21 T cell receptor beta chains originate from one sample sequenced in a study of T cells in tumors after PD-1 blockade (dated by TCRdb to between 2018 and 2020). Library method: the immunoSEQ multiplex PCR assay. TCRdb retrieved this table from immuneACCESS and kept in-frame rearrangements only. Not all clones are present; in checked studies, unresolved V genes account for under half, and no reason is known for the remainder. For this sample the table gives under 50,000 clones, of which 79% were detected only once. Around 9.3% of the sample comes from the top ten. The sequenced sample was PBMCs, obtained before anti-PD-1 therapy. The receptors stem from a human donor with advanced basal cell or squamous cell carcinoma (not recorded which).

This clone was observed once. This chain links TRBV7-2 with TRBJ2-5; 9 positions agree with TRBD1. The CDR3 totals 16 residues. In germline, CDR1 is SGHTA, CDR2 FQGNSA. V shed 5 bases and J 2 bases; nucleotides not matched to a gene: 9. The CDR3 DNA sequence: TGTGCCAGCAGCGCCCAGACAGGGGGGGGACAAGAGACCCAGTACTTC. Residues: CASSAQTGGGQETQYF.

The CDR3: CASRGGASGRSAGELFF. DNA for the CDR3: TGTGCCAGCAGGGGGGGCGCTAGCGGGAGGTCGGCTGGGGAGCTGTTTTTT. The chain combines TRBV2 with TRBJ2-2; 11 positions match TRBD2. J lost 8 bases, V lost 6 bases, and 14 bases had no gene match. This CDR3 has 17 amino acids. The germline CDR1 and CDR2 sequences are SNHLY and FYNNEI.

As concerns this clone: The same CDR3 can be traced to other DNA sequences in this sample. The chain's CDR3 is CASSSLRGPGGGYEQYF. The CDR3 DNA reads TGTGCCAGCAGCTCACTCAGGGGGCCGGGGGGTGGCTACGAGCAGTACTTC. The rearrangement links TRBV7-2 to TRBJ2-7; tentatively, D is TRBD1 (8 bases). This CDR3 region has 17 residues. Germline values: CDR1 SGHTA, CDR2 FQGNSA. V lost 4 bases to trimming and J lost 3 bases, with 22 bases between them.

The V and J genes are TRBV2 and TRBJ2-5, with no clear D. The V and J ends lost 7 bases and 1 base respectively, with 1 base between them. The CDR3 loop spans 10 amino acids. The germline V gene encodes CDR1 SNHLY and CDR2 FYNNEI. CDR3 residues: CASTQETQYF. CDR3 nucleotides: TGTGCCAGCACCCAAGAGACCCAGTACTTC.

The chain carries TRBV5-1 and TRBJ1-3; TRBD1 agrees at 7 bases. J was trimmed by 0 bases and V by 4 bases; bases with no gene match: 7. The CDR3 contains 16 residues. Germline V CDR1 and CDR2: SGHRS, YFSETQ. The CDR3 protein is CASSREGQSSGNTIYF. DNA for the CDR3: TGCGCCAGCAGCCGCGAGGGACAGAGCTCTGGAAACACCATATATTTT.

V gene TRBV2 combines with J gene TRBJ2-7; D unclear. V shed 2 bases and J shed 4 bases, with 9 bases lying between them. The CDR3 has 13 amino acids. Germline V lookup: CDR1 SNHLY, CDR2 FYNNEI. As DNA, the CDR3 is TGTGCCAGCAGTGAACTATGGGCTTACGAGCAGTACTTC. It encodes CASSELWAYEQYF.

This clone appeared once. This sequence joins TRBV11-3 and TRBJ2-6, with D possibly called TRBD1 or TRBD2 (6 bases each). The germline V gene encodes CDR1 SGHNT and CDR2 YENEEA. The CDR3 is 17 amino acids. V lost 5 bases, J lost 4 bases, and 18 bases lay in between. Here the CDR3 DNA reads TGTGCCAGCAGCGCGCCGTTAGGGGGGTCCGGGGCCAACGTCCTGACTTTC. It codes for CASSAPLGGSGANVLTF.

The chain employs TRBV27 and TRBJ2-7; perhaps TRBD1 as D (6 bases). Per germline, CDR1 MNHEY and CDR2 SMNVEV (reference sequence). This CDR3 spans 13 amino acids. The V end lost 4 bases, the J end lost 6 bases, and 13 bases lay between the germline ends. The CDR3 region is CASSSTGWSEQYF. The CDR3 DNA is TGTGCCAGCAGTTCGACAGGCTGGAGCGAGCAGTACTTC.

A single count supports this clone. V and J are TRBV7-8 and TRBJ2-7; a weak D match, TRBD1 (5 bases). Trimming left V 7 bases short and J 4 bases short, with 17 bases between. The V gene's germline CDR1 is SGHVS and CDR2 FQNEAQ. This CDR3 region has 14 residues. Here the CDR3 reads CASTPTRQLYEQYF. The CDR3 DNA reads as TGTGCCAGCACCCCGACCAGACAGTTATACGAGCAGTACTTC.

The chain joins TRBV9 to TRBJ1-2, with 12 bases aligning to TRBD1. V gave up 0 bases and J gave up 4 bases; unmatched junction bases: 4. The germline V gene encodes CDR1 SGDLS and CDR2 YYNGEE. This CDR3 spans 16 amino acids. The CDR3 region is CASSVDGTGGAYGYTF. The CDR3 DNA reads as TGTGCCAGCAGCGTAGATGGGACAGGGGGCGCCTATGGCTACACCTTC.

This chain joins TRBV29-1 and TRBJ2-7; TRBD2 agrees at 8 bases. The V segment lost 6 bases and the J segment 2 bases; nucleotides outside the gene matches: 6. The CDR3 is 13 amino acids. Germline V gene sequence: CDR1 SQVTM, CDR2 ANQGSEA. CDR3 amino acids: CSVYSGLAYEQYF. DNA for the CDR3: TGCAGCGTGTACTCGGGACTAGCCTACGAGCAGTACTTC.

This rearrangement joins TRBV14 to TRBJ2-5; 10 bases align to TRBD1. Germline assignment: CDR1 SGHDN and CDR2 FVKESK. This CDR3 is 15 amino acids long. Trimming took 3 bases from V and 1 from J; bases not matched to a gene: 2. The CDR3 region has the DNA TGTGCCAGCAGCCATCGGACAGGGGGCCAAGAGACCCAGTACTTC. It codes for CASSHRTGGQETQYF.

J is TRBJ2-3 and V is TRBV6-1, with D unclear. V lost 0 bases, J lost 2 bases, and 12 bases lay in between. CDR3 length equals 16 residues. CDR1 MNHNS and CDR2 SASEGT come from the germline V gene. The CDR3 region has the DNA TGTGCCAGCAGTGAAGCGCTAATAGGATTCACAGATACGCAGTATTTT. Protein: CASSEALIGFTDTQYF.

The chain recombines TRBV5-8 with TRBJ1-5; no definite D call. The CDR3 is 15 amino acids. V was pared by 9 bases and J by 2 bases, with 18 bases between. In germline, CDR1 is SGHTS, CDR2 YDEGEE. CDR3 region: CATPPQAAGNQPQHF. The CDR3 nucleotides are TGTGCCACCCCCCCCCAGGCAGCCGGCAATCAGCCCCAGCATTTT.

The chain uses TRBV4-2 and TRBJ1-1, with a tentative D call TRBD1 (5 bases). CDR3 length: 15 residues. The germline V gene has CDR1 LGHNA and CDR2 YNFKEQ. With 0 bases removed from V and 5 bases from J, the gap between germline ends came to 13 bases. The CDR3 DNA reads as TGTGCCAGCAGCCAAGATTGGGCAGGGAAAACTGAAGCTTTCTTT. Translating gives CASSQDWAGKTEAFF.

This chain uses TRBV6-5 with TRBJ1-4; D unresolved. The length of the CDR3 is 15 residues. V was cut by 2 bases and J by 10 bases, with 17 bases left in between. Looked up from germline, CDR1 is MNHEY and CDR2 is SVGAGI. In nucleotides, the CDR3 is TGTGCCAGCAGTTACGAGATTGGTTATCCGGGAAAACTGTTTTTT. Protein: CASSYEIGYPGKLFF.

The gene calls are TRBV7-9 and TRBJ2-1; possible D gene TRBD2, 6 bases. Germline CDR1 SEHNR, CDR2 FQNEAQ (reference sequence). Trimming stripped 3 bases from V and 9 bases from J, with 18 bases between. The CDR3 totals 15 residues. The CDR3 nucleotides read TGTGCCAGCAGCTTTTTGAGTGCGGGATCCGGTGAGCAGTTCTTC. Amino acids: CASSFLSAGSGEQFF.

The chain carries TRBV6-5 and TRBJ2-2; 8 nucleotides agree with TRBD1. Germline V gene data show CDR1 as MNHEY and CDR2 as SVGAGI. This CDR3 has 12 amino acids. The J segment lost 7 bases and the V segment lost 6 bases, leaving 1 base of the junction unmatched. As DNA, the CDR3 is TGTGCCAGCAGGGACAGGGACGGGGAGCTGTTTTTT. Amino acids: CASRDRDGELFF.

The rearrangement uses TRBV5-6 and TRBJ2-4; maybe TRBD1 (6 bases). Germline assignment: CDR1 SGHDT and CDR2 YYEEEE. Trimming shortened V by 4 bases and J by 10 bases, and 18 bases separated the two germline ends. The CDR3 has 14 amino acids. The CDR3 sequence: CASSPMTGRSIQYF. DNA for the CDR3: TGTGCCAGCAGCCCGATGACAGGCCGAAGTATTCAGTACTTC.

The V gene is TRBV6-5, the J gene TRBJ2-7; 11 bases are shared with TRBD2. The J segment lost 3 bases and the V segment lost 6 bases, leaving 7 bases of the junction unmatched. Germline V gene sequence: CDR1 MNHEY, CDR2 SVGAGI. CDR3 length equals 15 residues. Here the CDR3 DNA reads TGTGCCAGCAGAGTTCCCGGGACTAGCGGCTACGAGCAGTACTTC. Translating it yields CASRVPGTSGYEQYF.

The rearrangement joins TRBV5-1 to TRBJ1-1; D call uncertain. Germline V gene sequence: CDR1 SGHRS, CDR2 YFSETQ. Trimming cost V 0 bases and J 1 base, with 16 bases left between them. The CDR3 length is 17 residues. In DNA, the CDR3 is TGCGCCAGCAGCTTGGAAAGGGCCACTGGGCCGAACACTGAAGCTTTCTTT. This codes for CASSLERATGPNTEAFF.